The entry below describes one T cell receptor (beta chain). Its cognate antigen is unknown. This CDR3 has 15 residues. V gave up 5 bases and J gave up 3 bases, with 17 bases separating them. CDR1 and CDR2 from the germline V gene are SEHNR and FQNEAQ (reference sequence). Using immunoSEQ multiplex PCR, the repertoire was profiled, and TCRdb retains in-frame clones only, with some absent. The data show around 20,000 clones, less than 85% seen once. Expansion of antigen-specific CD4+ T cells with viral peptide pools was carried out by the ViraFEST assay before sequencing. With roughly nine days of culture completed, CD4+ T cells were isolated. A PCR test confirmed that the person had SARS-CoV-2 infection between March and December 2020. These data belong to a study of vaccination effects on CD4 cells after COVID-19. Overall study context: Two-dose BNT162b2 or mRNA-1273 vaccination was given to participants. Samples came 142 and 148 days after COVID-19 diagnosis, before vaccination. Study observations and caveats: Spike-reactive clones present post-vaccine in convalescents were predominantly new vaccine-induced clones.

The sequencing here drew on CD4+ T cells from PBMCs cultured with a peptide pool, taken before COVID-19 vaccination. The genes are TRBV7-9 and TRBJ2-7; D ambiguous. The origin of this receptor is a human donor who had a prior SARS-CoV-2 infection. The CDR3 sequence is CASSPLDVSVYEQYF. The CDR3 DNA sequence: TGTGCCAGCAGCCCCCTAGACGTTTCGGTCTACGAGCAGTACTTC.